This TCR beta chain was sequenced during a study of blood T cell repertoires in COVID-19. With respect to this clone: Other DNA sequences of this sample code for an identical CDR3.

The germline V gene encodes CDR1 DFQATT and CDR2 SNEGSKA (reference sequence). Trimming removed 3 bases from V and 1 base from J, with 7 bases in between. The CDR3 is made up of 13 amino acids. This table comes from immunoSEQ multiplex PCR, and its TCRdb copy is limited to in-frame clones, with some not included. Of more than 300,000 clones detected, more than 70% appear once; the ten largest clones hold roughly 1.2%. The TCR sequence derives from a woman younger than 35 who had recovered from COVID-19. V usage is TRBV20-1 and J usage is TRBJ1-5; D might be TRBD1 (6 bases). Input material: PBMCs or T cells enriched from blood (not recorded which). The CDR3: CSASRGSNQPQHF. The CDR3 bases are TGCAGTGCTAGTAGGGGGAGCAATCAGCCCCAGCATTTT.